The entry below gives a single T cell receptor beta chain sequence along with its context. Assay: immunoSEQ multiplex PCR; the TCRdb copy retains only in-frame clones and omits some. The data hold fewer than 100,000 clones, with more than 75% observed a single time. This CDR3 is 14 amino acids long. V lost 0 bases and J lost 2; bases outside the gene matches: 2. Germline lookup yields CDR1 GTSNPN and CDR2 SVGIG (reference sequence). The data were obtained in a study of control samples from healthy donors and cancer patients. The material sequenced was blood. The chain combines TRBV30 with TRBJ2-5; TRBD1 matches 8 bases. The sequence was obtained from a man between 60 and 70 years old in good health. The CDR3 sequence: CAWSVNRGQETQYF. CDR3 sequence (DNA): TGTGCCTGGAGTGTAAACAGGGGGCAAGAGACCCAGTACTTC.